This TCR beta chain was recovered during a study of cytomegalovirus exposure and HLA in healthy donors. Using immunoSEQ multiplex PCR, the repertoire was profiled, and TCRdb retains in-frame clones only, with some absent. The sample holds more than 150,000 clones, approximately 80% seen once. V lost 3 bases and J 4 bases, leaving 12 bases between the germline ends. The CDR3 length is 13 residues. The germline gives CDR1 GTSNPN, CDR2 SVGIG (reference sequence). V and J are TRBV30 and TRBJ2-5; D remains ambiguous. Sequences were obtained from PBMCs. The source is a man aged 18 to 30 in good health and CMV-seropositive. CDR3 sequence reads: CAWRRHNGETQYF. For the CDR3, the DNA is TGTGCCTGGAGGCGGCATAACGGAGAGACCCAGTACTTC.